These 9 T cell receptor beta chains were all obtained from the same sample, sequenced in a study of blood T cells in healthy people across ages. Then a second PCR, running roughly 6 to 12 cycles, was carried out with a sample-barcoded 5' primer and a J-beta primer mix. TCRdb itself ran the 5' RACE reads through MiXCR, one entry per CDR3 protein. Of about 720,000 distinct CDR3 sequences listed, about a fifth were seen once; the top ten hold roughly a fifth. Specimen: blood. These receptors all come from a man aged 65-85 years in good health.

The chain employs TRBV20-1 and TRBJ1-3; no clear D. The CDR3 has 14 amino acids. The germline CDR1 and CDR2 sequences are DFQATT and SNEGSKA (reference sequence). Trimming removed 3 bases from V and 3 bases from J, with 12 bases in between. CDR3 in DNA: TGCAGTGCTAGGAGGGAGGCGCGTGGAAACACCATATATTTT. Protein sequence: CSARREARGNTIYF.

V usage is TRBV6-5 and J usage is TRBJ2-5; D ambiguous. The J call may not be correct, given that the DNA end is closer to TRBJ2-7. The CDR3 runs 13 residues. From germline, CDR1 is MNHEY and CDR2 SVGAGI. The CDR3 region is CARKVDATYEQYF. CDR3 coding DNA: TGTGCCAGAAAGGTTGACGCGACGTACGAGCAGTACTTC.

The chain carries TRBV3-1 and TRBJ1-1; TRBD1 matches at 8 bases. V was pared by 4 bases and J by 1 base, with 5 bases of the junction left unmatched. The CDR3 has 15 residues. The germline gives CDR1 LGHDT, CDR2 YNNKEL (reference sequence). CDR3 sequence: CASSPRDRRNTEAFF. The DNA for the CDR3 is TGTGCCAGCAGCCCTAGGGACAGGAGGAACACTGAAGCTTTCTTT.

The rearrangement joins TRBV3-1 to TRBJ2-5, with 8 bases identical to TRBD2. The CDR3 extends over 15 amino acids. V gave up 2 bases and J gave up 2 bases; unmatched junction bases: 4. Germline V lookup: CDR1 LGHDT, CDR2 YNNKEL (reference sequence). The CDR3 DNA is TGTGCCAGCAGCCAAAATCCTAGCGGGCAAGAGACCCAGTACTTC. It encodes CASSQNPSGQETQYF.

The chain is built from TRBV12-3 or TRBV12-4 and TRBJ1-2, with D possibly matching TRBD1 (5 bases). The CDR3 covers 12 residues. V was shortened by 3 bases and J by 8 bases, with 10 bases between the two germline ends. CDR3 DNA sequence: TGTGCCAGCAGTTTCAGGGAAAGGGGCTACACCTTC. This codes for CASSFRERGYTF.

About this clonotype itself: One end of the junction does not line up with germline, which may come from a read error. The V call is TRBV20-1, the J call TRBJ1-5; TRBD1 might be the D (5 bases). The V gene's germline CDR1 is DFQATT and CDR2 SNEGSKA (reference sequence). The CDR3 extends over 15 amino acids. The CDR3 DNA follows: TGCGGTGCCAGGACCGGGGGGGTGTTAAATCAGCCCCAGCATTTT. Its translation: CGARTGGVLNQPQHF.

This clonotype was observed a few times. V and J are TRBV3-1 and TRBJ2-7; possible D gene TRBD1, 5 bases. Between the trimmed V and J ends, which lost 1 base and 6 bases, there was a span of 10 bases. Germline assignment: CDR1 LGHDT and CDR2 YNNKEL (reference sequence). The CDR3 sequence is 13 residues long. This CDR3 reads CASSQVLGAEQYV. The CDR3 DNA reads TGTGCCAGCAGCCAAGTGCTAGGGGCCGAGCAGTACGTC.

This clonotype was counted only a few times. This chain uses TRBV20-1 with TRBJ1-1, with D possibly matching TRBD1 (5 bases). CDR1 and CDR2 from the germline V gene are DFQATT and SNEGSKA (reference sequence). The CDR3 consists of 13 residues. V lost 0 bases and J 3 bases, leaving 8 bases between the germline ends. Here the CDR3 reads CSAREDTYTEAFF. The CDR3 DNA reads as TGCAGTGCTAGAGAGGACACCTACACTGAAGCTTTCTTT.

The chain joins TRBV12-3 or TRBV12-4 to TRBJ1-1; 8 nucleotides align to TRBD1. The CDR3 totals 12 residues. J was trimmed by 6 bases and V by 8 bases; bases with no gene match: 5. The chain's CDR3 is CASLTGGPEAFF. The CDR3 DNA reads as TGTGCCAGCCTCACAGGGGGTCCTGAAGCTTTCTTT.